The clone carrying this T cell receptor beta chain was detected a few times. Its antigen is unidentified. Trimming removed 4 bases from V and 4 bases from J, with 15 bases in between. CDR3 size: 14 residues. Germline CDR1 reads SGHRS; CDR2 reads YFSETQ. Whole-study results and caveats: Larger-cohort validation covered only one TCR beta V-J rearrangement. In terms of TCR gene usage, tumor memory CD4+ T cells clustered together with blood and lymph node memory CD4+ cells, as well as with lymph node naive CD4+ cells.

Semi-nested PCR with Nested Universal Primer A followed constant-region reverse priming of full-length variable regions. MiXCR was run by TCRdb on the 5' RACE reads, yielding one entry per CDR3 protein. The sample carries around 10,000 distinct CDR3 sequences, under 35% recorded once. Treg sorting used a CD4+CD25+CD127-/low gate. The sequencing input was Tregs sorted from a lymph node. This sequence originates from a female donor with breast cancer. The chain has TRBV5-1 and TRBJ2-7; D possibly corresponds to TRBD1 (5 bases). CDR3 coding DNA: TGCGCCAGCAGCCAGCGACAGACCTCATACGAGCAGTACTTC. As protein: CASSQRQTSYEQYF. Based on the CDR3 plus reference TRBV5-1 and TRBJ2-7, the full variable domain is KAGVTQTPRYLIKTRGQQVTLSCSPISGHRSVSWYQQTPGQGLQFLFEYFSETQRNKGNFPGRFSGRQFSNSRSEMNVSTLELGDSALYLCASSQRQTSYEQYFGPGTRLTVT.